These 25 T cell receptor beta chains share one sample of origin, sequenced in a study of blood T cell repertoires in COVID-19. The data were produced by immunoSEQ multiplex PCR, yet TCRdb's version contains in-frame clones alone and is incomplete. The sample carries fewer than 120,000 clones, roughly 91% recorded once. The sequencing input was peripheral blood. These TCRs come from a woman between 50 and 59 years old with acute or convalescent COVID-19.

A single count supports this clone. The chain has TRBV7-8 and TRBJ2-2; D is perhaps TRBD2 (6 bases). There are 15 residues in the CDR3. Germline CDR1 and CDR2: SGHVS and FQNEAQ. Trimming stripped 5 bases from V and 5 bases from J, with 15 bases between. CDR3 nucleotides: TGTGCCAGCAGCCCAGGAAGGAGCGGGACCGGGGAGCTGTTTTTT. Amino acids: CASSPGRSGTGELFF.

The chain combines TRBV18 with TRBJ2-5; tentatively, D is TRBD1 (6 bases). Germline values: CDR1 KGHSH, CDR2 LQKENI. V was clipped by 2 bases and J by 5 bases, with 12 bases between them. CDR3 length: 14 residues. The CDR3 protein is CASSPLGAGETQYF. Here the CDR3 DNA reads TGTGCCAGCTCACCATTGGGGGCCGGGGAGACCCAGTACTTC. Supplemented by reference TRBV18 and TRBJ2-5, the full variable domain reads NAGVMQNPRHLVRRRGQEARLRCSPMKGHSHVYWYRQLPEEGLKFMVYLQKENIIDESGMPKERFSAEFPKEGPSILRIQQVVRGDSAAYFCASSPLGAGETQYFGPGTRLLVL.

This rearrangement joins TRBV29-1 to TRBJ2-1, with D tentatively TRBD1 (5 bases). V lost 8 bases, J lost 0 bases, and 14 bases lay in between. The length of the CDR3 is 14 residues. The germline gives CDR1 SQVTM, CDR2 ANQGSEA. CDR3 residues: CSHIRQSSYNEQFF. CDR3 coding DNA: TGCAGCCATATCCGACAGAGCTCCTACAATGAGCAGTTCTTC.

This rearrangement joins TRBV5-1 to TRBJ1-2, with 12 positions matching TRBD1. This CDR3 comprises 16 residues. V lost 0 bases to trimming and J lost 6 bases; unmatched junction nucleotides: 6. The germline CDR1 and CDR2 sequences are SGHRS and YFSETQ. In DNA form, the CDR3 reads TGCGCCAGCAGCTTGGAAGGGACAGGGGGCGTCGATGGCTACACCTTC. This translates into CASSLEGTGGVDGYTF.

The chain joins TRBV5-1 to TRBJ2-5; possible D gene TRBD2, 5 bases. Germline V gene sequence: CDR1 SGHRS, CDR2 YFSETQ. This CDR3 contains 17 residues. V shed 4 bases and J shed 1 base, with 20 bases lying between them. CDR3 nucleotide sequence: TGCGCCAGCAGCCCCCCCTCAAGGGAGTTTTCCCAAGAGACCCAGTACTTC. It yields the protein CASSPPSREFSQETQYF.

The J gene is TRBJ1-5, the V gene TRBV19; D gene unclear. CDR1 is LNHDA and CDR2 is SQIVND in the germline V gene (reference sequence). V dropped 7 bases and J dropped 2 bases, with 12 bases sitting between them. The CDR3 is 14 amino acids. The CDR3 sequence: CASNQADRNQPQHF. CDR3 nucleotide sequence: TGTGCCAGTAATCAGGCAGATCGCAATCAGCCCCAGCATTTT.

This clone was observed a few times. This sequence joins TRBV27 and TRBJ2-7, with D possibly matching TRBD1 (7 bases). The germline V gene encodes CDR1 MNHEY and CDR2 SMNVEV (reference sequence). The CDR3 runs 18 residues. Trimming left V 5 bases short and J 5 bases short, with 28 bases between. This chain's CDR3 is CASSPHRGRGGSAHEQYF. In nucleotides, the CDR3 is TGTGCCAGCAGTCCTCACAGGGGTCGGGGAGGAAGTGCGCACGAGCAGTACTTC.

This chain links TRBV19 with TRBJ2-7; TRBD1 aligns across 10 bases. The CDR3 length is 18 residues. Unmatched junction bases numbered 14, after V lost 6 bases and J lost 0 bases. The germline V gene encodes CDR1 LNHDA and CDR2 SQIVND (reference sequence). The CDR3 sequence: CASRDRGTRGTSSYEQYF. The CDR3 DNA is TGTGCCAGTAGGGACAGGGGGACCCGCGGGACAAGCTCCTACGAGCAGTACTTC.

In nucleotides, the CDR3 is TGTGCCAGTAGTAGACAGGGACTTACGGGACTAGCGGTCAGCGTGACCCAGTACTTC. Translation: CASSRQGLTGLAVSVTQYF. The gene calls are TRBV19 and TRBJ2-5; 11 bases agree with TRBD2. V shed 4 bases, J shed 7 bases, and the junction held 20 bases outside the gene matches. Germline V CDR1 and CDR2: LNHDA, SQIVND (reference sequence). The CDR3 extends over 19 amino acids.

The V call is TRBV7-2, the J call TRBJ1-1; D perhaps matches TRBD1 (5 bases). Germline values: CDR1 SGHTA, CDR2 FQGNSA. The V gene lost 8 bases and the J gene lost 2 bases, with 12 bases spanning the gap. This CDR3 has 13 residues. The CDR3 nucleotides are TGTGCCAGCCGGGGGACGGTCAACACTGAAGCTTTCTTT. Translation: CASRGTVNTEAFF. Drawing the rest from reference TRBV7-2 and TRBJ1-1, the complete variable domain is GAGVSQSPSNKVTEKGKDVELRCDPISGHTALYWYRQSLGQGLEFLIYFQGNSAPDKSGLPSDRFSAERTGGSVSTLTIQRTQQEDSAVYLCASRGTVNTEAFFGQGTRLTVV.

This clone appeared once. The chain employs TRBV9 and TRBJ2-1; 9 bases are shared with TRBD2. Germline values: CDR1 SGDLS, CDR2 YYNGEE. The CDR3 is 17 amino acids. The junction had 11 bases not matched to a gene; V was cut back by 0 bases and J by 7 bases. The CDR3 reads CASSVGGREGPWNEQFF. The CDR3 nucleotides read TGTGCCAGCAGCGTAGGTGGGCGGGAGGGCCCTTGGAATGAGCAGTTCTTC.

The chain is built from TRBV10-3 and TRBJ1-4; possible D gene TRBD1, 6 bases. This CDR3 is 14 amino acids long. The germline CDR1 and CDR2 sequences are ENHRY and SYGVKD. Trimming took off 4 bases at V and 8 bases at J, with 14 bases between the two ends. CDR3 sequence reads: CAISGKQGIEKLFF. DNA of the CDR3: TGTGCCATCAGTGGAAAACAGGGAATCGAAAAACTGTTTTTT.

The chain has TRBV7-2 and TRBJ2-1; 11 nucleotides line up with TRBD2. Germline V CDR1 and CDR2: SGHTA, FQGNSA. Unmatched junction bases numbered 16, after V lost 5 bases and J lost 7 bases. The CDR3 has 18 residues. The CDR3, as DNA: TGTGCCAGCAGCCCCGACGTGGCTAGCGGGAGGAGGGGAAATGAGCAGTTCTTC. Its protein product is CASSPDVASGRRGNEQFF.

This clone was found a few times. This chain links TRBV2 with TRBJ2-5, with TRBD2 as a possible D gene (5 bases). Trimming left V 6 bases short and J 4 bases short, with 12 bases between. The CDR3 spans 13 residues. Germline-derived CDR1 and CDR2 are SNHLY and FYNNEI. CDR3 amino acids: CASRRPGGETQYF. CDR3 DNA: TGTGCCAGCAGGAGACCTGGAGGAGAGACCCAGTACTTC. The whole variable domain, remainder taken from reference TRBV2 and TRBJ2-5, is EPEVTQTPSHQVTQMGQEVILRCVPISNHLYFYWYRQILGQKVEFLVSFYNNEISEKSEIFDDQFSVERPDGSNFTLKIRSTKLEDSAMYFCASRRPGGETQYFGPGTRLLVL.

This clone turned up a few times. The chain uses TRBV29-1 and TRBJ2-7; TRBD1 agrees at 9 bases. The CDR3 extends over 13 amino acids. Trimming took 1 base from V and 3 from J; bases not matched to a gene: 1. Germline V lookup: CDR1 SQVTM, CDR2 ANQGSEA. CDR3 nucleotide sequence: TGCAGCGTTGAAGGGACAGGGGTCTACGAGCAGTACTTC. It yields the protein CSVEGTGVYEQYF.

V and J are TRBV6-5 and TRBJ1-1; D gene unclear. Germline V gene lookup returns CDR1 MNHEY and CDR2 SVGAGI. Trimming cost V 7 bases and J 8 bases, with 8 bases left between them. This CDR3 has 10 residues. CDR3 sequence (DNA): TGTGCCAGCAAGGAGCTGGAAGCTTTCTTT. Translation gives CASKELEAFF.

Here the CDR3 reads CANIQGGGYTF. In DNA form, the CDR3 reads TGTGCCAACATACAGGGTGGAGGCTACACCTTC. J is TRBJ1-2 and V is TRBV2; a possible D gene is TRBD1 (6 bases). V was cut by 10 bases and J by 8 bases, with 14 bases left in between. Looked up from germline, CDR1 is SNHLY and CDR2 is FYNNEI. This CDR3 has 11 residues.

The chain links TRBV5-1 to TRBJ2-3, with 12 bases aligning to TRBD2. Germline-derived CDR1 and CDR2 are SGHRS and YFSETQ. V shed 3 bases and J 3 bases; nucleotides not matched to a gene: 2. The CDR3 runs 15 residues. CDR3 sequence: CASSSSGRDTDTQYF. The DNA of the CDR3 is TGCGCCAGCAGCTCTAGCGGGAGGGATACAGATACGCAGTATTTT.

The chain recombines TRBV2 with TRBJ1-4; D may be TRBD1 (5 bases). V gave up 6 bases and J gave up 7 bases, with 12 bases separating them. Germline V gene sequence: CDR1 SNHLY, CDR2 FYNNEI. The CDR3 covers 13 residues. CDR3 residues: CASRAGLVEKLFF. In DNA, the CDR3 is TGTGCCAGCAGGGCAGGGCTAGTTGAAAAACTGTTTTTT.

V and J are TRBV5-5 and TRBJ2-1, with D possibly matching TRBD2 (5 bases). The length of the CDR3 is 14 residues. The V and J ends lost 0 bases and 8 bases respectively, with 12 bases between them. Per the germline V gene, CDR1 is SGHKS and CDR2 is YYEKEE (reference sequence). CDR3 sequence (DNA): TGTGCCAGCAGCTTGGCTTCGGGGAAGGATGAGCAGTTCTTC. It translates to CASSLASGKDEQFF.

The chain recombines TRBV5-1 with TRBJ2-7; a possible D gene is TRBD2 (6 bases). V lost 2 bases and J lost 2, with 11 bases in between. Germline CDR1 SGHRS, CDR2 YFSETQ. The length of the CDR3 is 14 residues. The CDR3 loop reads CASSFGGEPYEQYF. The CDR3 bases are TGCGCCAGCAGCTTCGGGGGAGAACCCTACGAGCAGTACTTC.

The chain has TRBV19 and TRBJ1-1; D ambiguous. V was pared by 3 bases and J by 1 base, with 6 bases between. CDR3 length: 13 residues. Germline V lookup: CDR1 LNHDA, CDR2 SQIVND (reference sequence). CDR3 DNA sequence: TGTGCCAGTAGTATTCCAGAGAACACTGAAGCTTTCTTT. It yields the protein CASSIPENTEAFF. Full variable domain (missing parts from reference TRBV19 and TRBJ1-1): DGGITQSPKYLFRKEGQNVTLSCEQNLNHDAMYWYRQDPGQGLRLIYYSQIVNDFQKGDIAEGYSVSREKKESFPLTVTSAQKNPTAFYLCASSIPENTEAFFGQGTRLTVV.

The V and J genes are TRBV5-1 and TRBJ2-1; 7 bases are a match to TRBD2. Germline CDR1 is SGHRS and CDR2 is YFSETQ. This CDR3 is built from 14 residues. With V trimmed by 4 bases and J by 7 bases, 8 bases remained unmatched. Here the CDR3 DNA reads TGCGCCAGCAGCACCGGACTAGTTCGTAATGAGCAGTTCTTC. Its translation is CASSTGLVRNEQFF. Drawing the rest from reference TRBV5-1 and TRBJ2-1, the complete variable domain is KAGVTQTPRYLIKTRGQQVTLSCSPISGHRSVSWYQQTPGQGLQFLFEYFSETQRNKGNFPGRFSGRQFSNSRSEMNVSTLELGDSALYLCASSTGLVRNEQFFGPGTRLTVL.

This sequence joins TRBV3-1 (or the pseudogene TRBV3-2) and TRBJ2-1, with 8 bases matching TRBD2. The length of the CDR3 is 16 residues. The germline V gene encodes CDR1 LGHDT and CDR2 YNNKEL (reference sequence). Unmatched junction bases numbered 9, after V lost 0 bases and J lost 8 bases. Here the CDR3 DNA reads TGTGCCAGCAGCCAAGACCCGGGACTAGGACCGCATGAGCAGTTCTTC. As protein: CASSQDPGLGPHEQFF.

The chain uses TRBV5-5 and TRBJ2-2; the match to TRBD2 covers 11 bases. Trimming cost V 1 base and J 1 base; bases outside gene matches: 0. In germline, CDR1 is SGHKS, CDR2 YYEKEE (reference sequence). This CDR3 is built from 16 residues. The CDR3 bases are TGTGCCAGCAGCTTGACTAGCGGGGGGAACACCGGGGAGCTGTTTTTT. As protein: CASSLTSGGNTGELFF.